These 32 T cell receptor beta chains originate from one sample sequenced in a study of identical twins. TCRdb passed the 5' RACE reads through MiXCR, listing each CDR3 protein once. The sample shows more than 200,000 distinct CDR3 sequences, about 14% of them seen only once. Sequencing was performed on memory (CD45RO+) T cells sorted from blood. These receptors were obtained from a young woman in good health.

This clonotype was recorded a few times. Its ends do not fully match the called genes, so a read error is possible. The rearrangement joins TRBV2 to TRBJ2-3, with D unclear. This CDR3 comprises 12 residues. Per the germline V gene, CDR1 is SNHLY and CDR2 is FYNNEI. The CDR3 bases are TGTGCCAGCAGCGAAGACCCTGATACGCAGTATTTT. Protein sequence: CASSEDPDTQYF.

This clonotype turned up a few times. The chain is built from TRBV10-3 and TRBJ2-3; 7 nucleotides match TRBD2. Germline lookup yields CDR1 ENHRY and CDR2 SYGVKD. CDR3 size: 12 residues. The V and J ends lost 7 bases and 5 bases, in that order; junction bases with no gene match: 3. CDR3 DNA: TGTGCCATCAACGTAGCGGGAGATACGCAGTATTTT. It yields the protein CAINVAGDTQYF.

This clonotype showed up just a few times. V gene TRBV7-8 combines with J gene TRBJ2-2; D unresolved. Germline V gene data show CDR1 as SGHVS and CDR2 as FQNEAQ. This CDR3 region has 14 residues. The V gene lost 3 bases and the J gene lost 3 bases, with 8 bases spanning the gap. This CDR3 is CASSFSRYTGELFF. In DNA form, the CDR3 reads TGTGCCAGCAGCTTCTCCAGATACACCGGGGAGCTGTTTTTT.

This sequence joins TRBV6-2 or TRBV6-3 and TRBJ1-2; 10 nucleotides match TRBD1. The germline CDR1 and CDR2 sequences are MNHEY and SVGEGT. The CDR3 is 14 amino acids. Unmatched junction bases numbered 6, after V lost 7 bases and J lost 4 bases. The DNA of the CDR3 is TGTGCCAGCACTCGGACAGGGGGGAGCTATGGCTACACCTTC. It yields the protein CASTRTGGSYGYTF.

V is TRBV9 and J is TRBJ1-1; no definite D call. Per the germline V gene, CDR1 is SGDLS and CDR2 is YYNGEE. CDR3 length equals 13 residues. V was cut by 0 bases and J by 1 base, with 4 bases left in between. Written as DNA, the CDR3 is TGTGCCAGCAGCGTAGCTAAGAACACTGAAGCTTTCTTT. Translated: CASSVAKNTEAFF.

This clonotype showed up just a few times. The gene calls are TRBV30 and TRBJ2-1; the D is unclear. The CDR3 is 16 amino acids. With 0 bases removed from V and 5 bases from J, the gap between germline ends came to 17 bases. Germline-derived CDR1 and CDR2 are GTSNPN and SVGIG (reference sequence). This chain's CDR3 is CAWSVPSLRPNNEQFF. The CDR3 DNA sequence: TGTGCCTGGAGTGTACCGTCTCTCCGCCCTAACAATGAGCAGTTCTTC.

This clonotype has just a few counts. The chain uses TRBV20-1 and TRBJ1-2; 7 nucleotides line up with TRBD1. CDR1 DFQATT and CDR2 SNEGSKA come from the germline V gene (reference sequence). The CDR3 spans 14 residues. V dropped 8 bases and J dropped 7; count of bases not matched to a gene: 16. The CDR3 DNA sequence: TGCAGTACCATACCACAGGGGTCGACGCGTGGCTACACCTTC. Its translation is CSTIPQGSTRGYTF.

The chain is built from TRBV4-3 and TRBJ1-5; TRBD1 might be the D (5 bases). Germline V gene sequence: CDR1 LGHNA, CDR2 YSLEER. The CDR3 covers 14 residues. V gave up 1 base and J gave up 9 bases, with 13 bases separating them. CDR3 protein: CASSQAGQGPPQHF. In DNA, the CDR3 is TGCGCCAGCAGCCAAGCGGGGCAGGGTCCGCCCCAGCATTTT.

V and J are TRBV5-5 and TRBJ1-2, with D possibly matching TRBD1 (5 bases). V was trimmed by 1 base and J by 6 bases, leaving 10 bases between them. The length of the CDR3 is 13 residues. Germline V gives CDR1 SGHKS, CDR2 YYEKEE (reference sequence). The CDR3: CASSLRGGNGYTF. The CDR3 DNA reads TGTGCCAGCAGCTTGAGGGGAGGGAATGGCTACACCTTC.

V usage is TRBV10-3 and J usage is TRBJ1-2; 7 bases match TRBD1. From germline, CDR1 is ENHRY and CDR2 SYGVKD. V dropped 6 bases and J dropped 7; count of bases not matched to a gene: 11. CDR3 length: 14 residues. CDR3 region: CAISPDRTDVGYTF. The CDR3 DNA reads TGTGCCATCAGCCCGGACAGGACCGATGTTGGCTACACCTTC.

This clonotype was observed at least ten times. This chain links TRBV20-1 with TRBJ2-7; maybe TRBD2 (7 bases). The CDR3 consists of 12 residues. Germline CDR1 and CDR2: DFQATT and SNEGSKA (reference sequence). In DNA, the CDR3 is TGCTCCACACGGGGGGCCTCCTACGAGCAGTACTTC. Protein product: CSTRGASYEQYF.

This clonotype was seen more than once but under ten times. Its ends do not fully match the called genes, so a read error is possible. The chain employs TRBV5-1 and TRBJ2-7; 9 bases align to TRBD1. This CDR3 has 12 residues. The germline V gene has CDR1 SGHRS and CDR2 YFSETQ. The CDR3 DNA follows: TGCGCCAGCAGCTCAGAGGGACAGGGACAGCACTTC. Residues: CASSSEGQGQHF.

This chain joins TRBV14 and TRBJ2-1, with D possibly called TRBD1 or TRBD2 (5 bases each). V was pared by 4 bases and J by 7 bases, with 17 bases between. There are 15 residues in the CDR3. CDR1 and CDR2 from the germline V gene are SGHDN and FVKESK. CDR3 nucleotide sequence: TGTGCCAGCAGCCTCGGGGACCCCACGTTGAATGAGCAGTTCTTC. Translated: CASSLGDPTLNEQFF.

This clonotype was recorded a few times. The rearrangement joins TRBV24-1 to TRBJ2-3; D is unclear. Trimming took off 3 bases at V and 2 bases at J, with 11 bases between the two ends. From germline, CDR1 is KGHDR and CDR2 SFDVKD. The length of the CDR3 is 15 residues. The CDR3 DNA follows: TGTGCCACCAGTGATGGGGTGGGGAACACAGATACGCAGTATTTT. Translation gives CATSDGVGNTDTQYF.

This chain uses TRBV5-1 with TRBJ2-4; 8 bases align to TRBD1. Germline V gene data show CDR1 as SGHRS and CDR2 as YFSETQ. V lost 4 bases and J lost 3; bases outside the gene matches: 12. This CDR3 spans 17 amino acids. The CDR3 reads CASSLGVDRAVKNIQYF. In nucleotides, the CDR3 is TGCGCCAGCAGCCTCGGAGTGGACAGGGCGGTCAAAAACATTCAGTACTTC. The full variable domain, its missing parts supplied by reference TRBV5-1 and TRBJ2-4, is KAGVTQTPRYLIKTRGQQVTLSCSPISGHRSVSWYQQTPGQGLQFLFEYFSETQRNKGNFPGRFSGRQFSNSRSEMNVSTLELGDSALYLCASSLGVDRAVKNIQYFGAGTRLSVL.

This clonotype was observed a few times. The CDR3 region is CAWSRGLAVTYEQYF. CDR3 DNA: TGTGCCTGGAGTCGTGGACTAGCGGTTACCTACGAGCAGTACTTC. The chain links TRBV30 to TRBJ2-7, with 10 bases aligning to TRBD2. Germline assignment: CDR1 GTSNPN and CDR2 SVGIG (reference sequence). Germline trimming cut 2 bases from V and 2 bases from J; bases unmatched to any gene: 6. The CDR3 sequence is 15 residues long.

A word on this clonotype: At one end, the junction sequence differs from germline, possibly due to a read error. Here the CDR3 reads CASSLAPLGPSYNEQFF. The CDR3 nucleotides are TGTGCTAGCAGCTTAGCGCCCCTAGGGCCCTCCTACAATGAGCAGTTCTTC. The chain couples TRBV7-7 to TRBJ2-1; D possibly corresponds to TRBD2 (5 bases). CDR1 is SSHAT and CDR2 is FNYEAQ in the germline V gene (reference sequence). The CDR3 has 17 amino acids.

The chain uses TRBV20-1 and TRBJ2-7; possible D gene TRBD1, 6 bases. Germline assignment: CDR1 DFQATT and CDR2 SNEGSKA (reference sequence). Trimming pared 0 bases from V and 7 bases from J, leaving 13 bases between. There are 13 residues in the CDR3. The CDR3 here is CSARDATGQEQYF. The CDR3 bases are TGCAGTGCTAGAGATGCAACAGGGCAAGAGCAGTACTTC.

The chain employs TRBV12-3 or TRBV12-4 and TRBJ2-5; maybe TRBD1 (5 bases). This CDR3 comprises 14 residues. Trimming cost V 2 bases and J 2 bases, with 9 bases left between them. CDR3 in amino acids: CASSLFQGQETQYF. As DNA, the CDR3 is TGTGCCAGCAGTTTATTTCAGGGACAAGAGACCCAGTACTTC.

This clonotype occurred many times. The chain combines TRBV12-3 or TRBV12-4 with TRBJ1-5; 9 nucleotides align to TRBD1. The CDR3 runs 15 residues. V gave up 6 bases and J gave up 4 bases; unmatched junction bases: 7. The CDR3 DNA is TGTGCCAGCAGCCGGGGACAGGGACTTAATCAGCCCCAGCATTTT. Protein: CASSRGQGLNQPQHF.

This clonotype was recorded a few times. V is TRBV14 and J is TRBJ2-7, with 8 bases aligning to TRBD1. Germline assignment: CDR1 SGHDN and CDR2 FVKESK. Germline trimming cut 1 base from V and 8 bases from J; bases unmatched to any gene: 1. This CDR3 contains 12 residues. The CDR3 region is CASSQGTGQQYF. The CDR3 nucleotides are TGTGCCAGCAGCCAAGGGACAGGGCAGCAGTACTTC.

The chain uses TRBV7-8 and TRBJ1-3, with D hard to call. V was trimmed by 5 bases and J by 0 bases, leaving 14 bases between them. The CDR3 sequence is 16 residues long. Per germline, CDR1 SGHVS and CDR2 FQNEAQ. The CDR3 is CASSPAGRTSGNTIYF. As DNA, the CDR3 is TGTGCCAGCAGCCCAGCTGGTCGTACCTCTGGAAACACCATATATTTT.

In its sample, this clonotype was seen a few times. This chain links TRBV11-3 with TRBJ2-5; 11 nucleotides agree with TRBD2. With 1 base clipped from V and 1 base from J, the junction kept 5 bases outside the gene matches. The CDR3 covers 17 residues. Germline V gene lookup returns CDR1 SGHNT and CDR2 YENEEA. The CDR3 DNA reads as TGTGCCAGCAGCTTAGGACTAGCGGGGATGCGCCAAGAGACCCAGTACTTC. It encodes CASSLGLAGMRQETQYF.

The chain employs TRBV7-3 and TRBJ2-1, with 9 bases lining up with TRBD2. V lost 5 bases to trimming and J lost 9 bases; unmatched junction nucleotides: 8. There are 14 residues in the CDR3. Germline-derived CDR1 and CDR2 are SGHTA and FQGTGA. The CDR3 DNA sequence: TGTGCCAGCAGCCCGGGACTAGCTCGTGGTGAGCAGTTCTTC. Residues: CASSPGLARGEQFF.

This clonotype was picked up a small number of times. The rearrangement uses TRBV20-1 and TRBJ2-2; 7 bases align to TRBD1. The CDR3 is 15 residues long. Trimming removed 0 bases from V and 6 bases from J; junction bases left unmatched: 7. The germline V gene encodes CDR1 DFQATT and CDR2 SNEGSKA (reference sequence). In DNA, the CDR3 is TGCAGTGCTAGAGATTGGGCAGGGGGTGCCGGGGAGCTGTTTTTT. The encoded protein is CSARDWAGGAGELFF.

This clonotype was detected ten times or more. The rearrangement uses TRBV12-3 or TRBV12-4 and TRBJ2-1; D unresolved. The length of the CDR3 is 13 residues. The V end was cut by 3 bases, the J end by 5 bases, with 8 bases between. The CDR3, as DNA: TGTGCCAGCAGTTTGAGGCAGGACAATGAGCAGTTCTTC. It codes for CASSLRQDNEQFF.

The J gene is TRBJ1-2, the V gene TRBV7-6; D uncertain. CDR3 length equals 15 residues. Per germline, CDR1 SGHVS and CDR2 FNYEAQ. The V gene lost 1 base and the J gene lost 1 base, with 10 bases spanning the gap. CDR3 coding DNA: TGTGCCAGCAGCTTAGGGCAGAGAGATAACTATGGCTACACCTTC. It translates to CASSLGQRDNYGYTF.

This CDR3 reads CASRTIWDTQYF. For the CDR3, the DNA is TGTGCCAGCAGGACCATATGGGATACGCAGTATTTT. This sequence joins TRBV27 and TRBJ2-3; D gene ambiguous. Germline CDR1 MNHEY, CDR2 SMNVEV (reference sequence). This CDR3 contains 12 residues. The germline V and J ends were trimmed by 6 bases and 6 bases, with 10 bases remaining between them.

V is TRBV6-2 or TRBV6-3 and J is TRBJ2-2; possible D gene TRBD2, 6 bases. CDR1 and CDR2 (germline): MNHEY, SVGEGT. The CDR3 length is 15 residues. V lost 2 bases and J lost 8, with 15 bases in between. The CDR3 DNA sequence: TGTGCCAGCAGTTACGCCGCGGGATGGGCGGGGGAGCTGTTTTTT. Translating it yields CASSYAAGWAGELFF.

The rearrangement uses TRBV5-4 and TRBJ1-1, with 7 bases matching TRBD1. The junction had 13 bases not matched to a gene; V was cut back by 3 bases and J by 5 bases. CDR3 length equals 16 residues. Germline lookup yields CDR1 SGHNT and CDR2 YYREEE (reference sequence). This CDR3 reads CASSSFDPGQRTEAFF. The CDR3, as DNA: TGTGCCAGCAGCTCCTTCGATCCGGGACAGAGAACTGAAGCTTTCTTT.

The chain joins TRBV25-1 to TRBJ2-3; D remains unclear. Trimming removed 4 bases at V and 0 bases at J, with 11 bases between. The CDR3 consists of 15 residues. Germline assignment: CDR1 MGHDK and CDR2 SYGVNS. The CDR3 region is CASSGVHTSTDTQYF. CDR3 DNA: TGTGCCAGCAGTGGGGTCCACACTAGCACAGATACGCAGTATTTT.

This CDR3 reads CASSLDRGQSGYTF. The CDR3 nucleotides are TGCGCCAGCAGCTTGGATAGGGGGCAGAGCGGCTACACCTTC. The chain links TRBV5-1 to TRBJ1-2; 7 bases fit TRBD1. With 0 bases clipped from V and 8 bases from J, the junction kept 7 bases outside the gene matches. The CDR3 covers 14 residues. The germline CDR1 and CDR2 sequences are SGHRS and YFSETQ.